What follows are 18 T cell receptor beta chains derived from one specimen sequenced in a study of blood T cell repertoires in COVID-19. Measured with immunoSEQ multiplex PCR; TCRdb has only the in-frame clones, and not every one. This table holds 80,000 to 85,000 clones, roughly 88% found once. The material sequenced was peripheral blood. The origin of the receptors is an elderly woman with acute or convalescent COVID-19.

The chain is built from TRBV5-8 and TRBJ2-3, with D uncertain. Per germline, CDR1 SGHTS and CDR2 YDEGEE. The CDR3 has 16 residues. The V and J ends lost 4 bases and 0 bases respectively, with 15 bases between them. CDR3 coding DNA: TGTGCCAGCAGCGTACGGGTCGCGCTCAGCACAGATACGCAGTATTTT. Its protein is CASSVRVALSTDTQYF.

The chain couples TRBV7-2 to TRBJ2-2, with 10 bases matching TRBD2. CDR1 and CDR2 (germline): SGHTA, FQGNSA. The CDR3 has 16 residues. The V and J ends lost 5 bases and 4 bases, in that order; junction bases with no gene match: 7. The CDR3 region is CASSHLAGGPTGELFF. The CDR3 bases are TGTGCCAGCAGCCACTTAGCGGGAGGACCCACCGGGGAGCTGTTTTTT.

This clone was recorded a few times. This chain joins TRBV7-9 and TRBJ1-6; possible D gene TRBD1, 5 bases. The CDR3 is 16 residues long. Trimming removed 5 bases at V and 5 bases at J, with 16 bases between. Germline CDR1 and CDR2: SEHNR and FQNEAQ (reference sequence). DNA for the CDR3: TGTGCCAGCAGCCCAACGGGGGGTGGGGATAATTCACCCCTCCACTTT. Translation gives CASSPTGGGDNSPLHF.

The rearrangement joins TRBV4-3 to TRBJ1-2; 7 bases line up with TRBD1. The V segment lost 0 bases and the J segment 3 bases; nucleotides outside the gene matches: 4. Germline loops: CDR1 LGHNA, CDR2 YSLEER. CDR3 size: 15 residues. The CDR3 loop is CASSQDQGGYYGYTF. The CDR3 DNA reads TGCGCCAGCAGCCAAGATCAGGGGGGTTACTATGGCTACACCTTC.

The DNA for the CDR3 is TGTGCCAGCAGCCGTGGGACAGGGAACTATGGCTACACCTTC. Translated, it gives CASSRGTGNYGYTF. This chain joins TRBV11-1 and TRBJ1-2; the match to TRBD1 covers 9 bases. The J segment lost 2 bases and the V segment lost 5 bases, leaving 3 bases of the junction unmatched. The CDR3 sequence is 14 residues long. The germline V gene has CDR1 SGHAT and CDR2 FQDESV (reference sequence).

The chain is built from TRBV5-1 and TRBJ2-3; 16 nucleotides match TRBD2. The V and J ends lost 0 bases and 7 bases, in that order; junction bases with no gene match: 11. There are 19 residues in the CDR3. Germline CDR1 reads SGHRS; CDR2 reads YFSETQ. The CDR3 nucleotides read TGCGCCAGCAGCTTGGTGGCGGGTTGGGGACTAGCGGGGGGGCATACGCAGTATTTT. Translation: CASSLVAGWGLAGGHTQYF.

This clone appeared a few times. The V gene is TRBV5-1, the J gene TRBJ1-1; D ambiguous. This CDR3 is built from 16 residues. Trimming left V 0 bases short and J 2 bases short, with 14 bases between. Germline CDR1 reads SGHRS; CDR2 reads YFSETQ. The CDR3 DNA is TGCGCCAGCAGCTTGGCGGGAAAACAGACTAACACTGAAGCTTTCTTT. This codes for CASSLAGKQTNTEAFF.

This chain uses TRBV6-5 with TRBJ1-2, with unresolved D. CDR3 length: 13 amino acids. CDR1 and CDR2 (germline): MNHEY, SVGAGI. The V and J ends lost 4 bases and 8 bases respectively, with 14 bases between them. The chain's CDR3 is CASSSPRAGGYTF. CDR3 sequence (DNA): TGTGCCAGCAGTTCCCCGAGGGCAGGAGGCTACACCTTC.

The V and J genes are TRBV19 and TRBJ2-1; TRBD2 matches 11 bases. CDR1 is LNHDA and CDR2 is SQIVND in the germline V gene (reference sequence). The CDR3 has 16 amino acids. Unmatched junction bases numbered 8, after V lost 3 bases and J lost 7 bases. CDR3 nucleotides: TGTGCCAGTAGTATTGGGGCTAGCGGGGGGCGGAATGAGCAGTTCTTC. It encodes CASSIGASGGRNEQFF.

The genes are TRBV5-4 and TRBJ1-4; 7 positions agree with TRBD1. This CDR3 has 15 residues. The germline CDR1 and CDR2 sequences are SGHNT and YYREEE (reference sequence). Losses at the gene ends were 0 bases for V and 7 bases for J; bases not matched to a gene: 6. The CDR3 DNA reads TGTGCCAGCAGCTTGGCCGGGGCAGGGGGTGAAAAACTGTTTTTT. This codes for CASSLAGAGGEKLFF.

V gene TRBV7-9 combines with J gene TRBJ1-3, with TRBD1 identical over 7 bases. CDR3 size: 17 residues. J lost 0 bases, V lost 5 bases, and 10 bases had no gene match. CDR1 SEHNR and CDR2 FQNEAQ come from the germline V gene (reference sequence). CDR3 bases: TGTGCCAGCAGCCTAAGGGACAGCGGTTTCTCTGGAAACACCATATATTTT. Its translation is CASSLRDSGFSGNTIYF. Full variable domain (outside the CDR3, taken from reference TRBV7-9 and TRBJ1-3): DTGVSQNPRHKITKRGQNVTFRCDPISEHNRLYWYRQTLGQGPEFLTYFQNEAQLEKSRLLSDRFSAERPKGSFSTLEIQRTEQGDSAMYLCASSLRDSGFSGNTIYFGEGSWLTVV.

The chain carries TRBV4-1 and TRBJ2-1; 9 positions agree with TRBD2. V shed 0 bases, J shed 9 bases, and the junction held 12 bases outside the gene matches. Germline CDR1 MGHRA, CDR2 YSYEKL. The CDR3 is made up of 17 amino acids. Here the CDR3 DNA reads TGCGCCAGCAGCCAAGAGACTCAAGGGCTAGCGGGGATTGAGCAGTTCTTC. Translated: CASSQETQGLAGIEQFF.

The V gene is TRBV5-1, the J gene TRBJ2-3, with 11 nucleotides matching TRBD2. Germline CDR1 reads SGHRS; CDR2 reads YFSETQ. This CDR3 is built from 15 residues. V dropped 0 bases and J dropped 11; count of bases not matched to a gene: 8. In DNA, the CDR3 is TGCGCCAGCAGCTTGGTGCTAGCGGGAGGATTTGGGCAGTATTTT. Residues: CASSLVLAGGFGQYF.

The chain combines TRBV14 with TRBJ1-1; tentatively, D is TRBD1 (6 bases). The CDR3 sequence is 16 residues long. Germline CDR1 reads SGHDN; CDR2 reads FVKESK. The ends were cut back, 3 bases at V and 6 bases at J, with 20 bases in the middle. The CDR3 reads CASSQGRWQGLAEAFF. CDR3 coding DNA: TGTGCCAGCAGCCAGGGGAGATGGCAGGGGCTCGCTGAAGCTTTCTTT.

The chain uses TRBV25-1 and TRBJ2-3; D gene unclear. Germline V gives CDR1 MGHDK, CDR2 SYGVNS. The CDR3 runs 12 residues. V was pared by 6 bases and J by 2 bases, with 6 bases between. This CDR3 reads CASSYATDTQYF. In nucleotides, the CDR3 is TGTGCCAGCAGCTACGCCACAGATACGCAGTATTTT.

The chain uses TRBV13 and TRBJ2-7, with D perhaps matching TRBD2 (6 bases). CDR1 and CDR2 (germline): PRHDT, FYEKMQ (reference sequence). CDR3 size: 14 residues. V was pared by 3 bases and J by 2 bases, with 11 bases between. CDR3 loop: CASSFSGPPYEQYF. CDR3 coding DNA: TGTGCCAGCAGCTTCAGCGGGCCTCCCTACGAGCAGTACTTC.

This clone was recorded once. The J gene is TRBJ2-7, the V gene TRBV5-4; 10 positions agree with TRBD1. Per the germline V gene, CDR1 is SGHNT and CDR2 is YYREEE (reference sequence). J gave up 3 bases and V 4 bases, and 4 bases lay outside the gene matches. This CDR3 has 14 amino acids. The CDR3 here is CASSRTGGIYEQYF. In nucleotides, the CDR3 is TGTGCCAGCAGCCGGACAGGGGGTATCTACGAGCAGTACTTC.

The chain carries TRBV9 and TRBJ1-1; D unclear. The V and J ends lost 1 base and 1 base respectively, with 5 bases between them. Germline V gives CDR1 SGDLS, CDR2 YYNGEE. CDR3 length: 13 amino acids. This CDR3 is CASSVHQNTEAFF. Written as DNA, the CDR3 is TGTGCCAGCAGCGTACATCAGAACACTGAAGCTTTCTTT.